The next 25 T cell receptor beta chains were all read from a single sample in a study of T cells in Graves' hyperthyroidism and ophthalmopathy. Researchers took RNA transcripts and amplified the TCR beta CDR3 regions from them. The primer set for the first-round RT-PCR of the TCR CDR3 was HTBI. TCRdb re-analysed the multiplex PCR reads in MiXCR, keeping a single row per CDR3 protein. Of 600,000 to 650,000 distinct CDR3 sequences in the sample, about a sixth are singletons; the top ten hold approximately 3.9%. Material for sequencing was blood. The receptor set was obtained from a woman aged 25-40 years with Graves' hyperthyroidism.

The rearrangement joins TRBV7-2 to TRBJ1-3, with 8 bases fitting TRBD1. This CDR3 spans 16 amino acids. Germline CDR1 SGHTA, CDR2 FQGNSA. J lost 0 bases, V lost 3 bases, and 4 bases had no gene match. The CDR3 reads CASSLAGGYSGNTIYF. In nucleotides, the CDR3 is TGTGCCAGCAGCTTGGCAGGGGGCTACTCTGGAAACACCATATATTTT.

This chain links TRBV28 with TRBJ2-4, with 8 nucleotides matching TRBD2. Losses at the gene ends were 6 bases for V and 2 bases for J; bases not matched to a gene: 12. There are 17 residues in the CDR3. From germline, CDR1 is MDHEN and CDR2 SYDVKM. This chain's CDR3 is CASSQGAGVLPKNIQYF. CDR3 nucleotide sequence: TGTGCCAGCAGCCAAGGAGCGGGAGTTCTTCCCAAAAACATTCAGTACTTC.

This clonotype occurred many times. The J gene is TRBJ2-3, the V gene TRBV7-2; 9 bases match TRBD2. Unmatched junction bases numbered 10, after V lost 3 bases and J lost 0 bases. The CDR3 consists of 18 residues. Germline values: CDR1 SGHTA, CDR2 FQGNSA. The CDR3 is CASSLSSSGGISTDTQYF. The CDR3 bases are TGTGCCAGCAGCTTGAGTAGTAGCGGGGGAATCAGCACAGATACGCAGTATTTT.

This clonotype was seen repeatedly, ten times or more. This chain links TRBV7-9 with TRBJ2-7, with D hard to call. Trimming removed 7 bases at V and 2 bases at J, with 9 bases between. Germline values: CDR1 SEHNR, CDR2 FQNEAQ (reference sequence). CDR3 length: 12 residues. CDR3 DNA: TGTGCCAGCAATGTAACCACCTACGAGCAGTACTTC. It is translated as CASNVTTYEQYF.

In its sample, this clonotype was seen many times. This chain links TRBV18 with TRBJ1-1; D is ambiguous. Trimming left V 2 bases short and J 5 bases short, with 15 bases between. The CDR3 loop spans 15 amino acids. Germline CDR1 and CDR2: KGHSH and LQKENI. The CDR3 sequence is CASSPYGLEGTEAFF. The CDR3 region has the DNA TGTGCCAGCTCACCATACGGGTTAGAGGGTACTGAAGCTTTCTTT.

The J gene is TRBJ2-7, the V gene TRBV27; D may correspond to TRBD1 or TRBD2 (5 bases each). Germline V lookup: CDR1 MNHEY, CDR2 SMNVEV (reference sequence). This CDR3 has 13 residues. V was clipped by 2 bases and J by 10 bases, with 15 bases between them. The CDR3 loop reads CASSLVRGREQYF. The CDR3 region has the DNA TGTGCCAGCAGTTTAGTACGGGGCCGGGAACAGTACTTC.

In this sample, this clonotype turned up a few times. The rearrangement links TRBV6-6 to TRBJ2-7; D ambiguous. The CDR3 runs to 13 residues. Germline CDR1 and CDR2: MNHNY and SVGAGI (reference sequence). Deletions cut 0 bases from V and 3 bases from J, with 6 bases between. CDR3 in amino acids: CASSYSKGYEQYF. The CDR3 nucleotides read TGTGCCAGCAGTTACTCGAAAGGCTACGAGCAGTACTTC.

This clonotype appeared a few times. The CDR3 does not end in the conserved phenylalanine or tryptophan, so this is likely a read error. CDR3: CASSQLPLQGENTEAFL. The CDR3 bases are TGCGCCAGCAGCCAATTGCCCTTACAGGGGGAGAACACTGAAGCTTTCCTT. V usage is TRBV4-3 and J usage is TRBJ1-1; 8 nucleotides align to TRBD1. The CDR3 consists of 17 residues. Per the germline V gene, CDR1 is LGHNA and CDR2 is YSLEER. The junction had 9 bases not matched to a gene; V was cut back by 2 bases and J by 1 base.

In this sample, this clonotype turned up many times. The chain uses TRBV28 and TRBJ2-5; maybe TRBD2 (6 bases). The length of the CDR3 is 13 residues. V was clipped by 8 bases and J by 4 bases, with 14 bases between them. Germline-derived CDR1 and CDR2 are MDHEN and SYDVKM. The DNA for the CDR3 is TGTGCCAGCTACCGGGGAGGCCCAGAGACCCAGTACTTC. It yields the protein CASYRGGPETQYF.

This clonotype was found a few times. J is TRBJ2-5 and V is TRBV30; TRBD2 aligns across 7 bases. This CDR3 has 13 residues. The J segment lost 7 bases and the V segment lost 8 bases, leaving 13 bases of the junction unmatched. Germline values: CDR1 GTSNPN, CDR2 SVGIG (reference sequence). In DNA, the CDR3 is TGTGCCGCCTGGGGCGGGAGTCTGGTGACCCAGTACTTC. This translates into CAAWGGSLVTQYF.

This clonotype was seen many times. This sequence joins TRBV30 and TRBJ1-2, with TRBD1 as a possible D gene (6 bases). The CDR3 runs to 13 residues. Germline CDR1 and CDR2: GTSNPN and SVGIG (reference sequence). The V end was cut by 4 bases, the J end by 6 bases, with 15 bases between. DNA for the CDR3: TGTGCCTGGAATGGGGGGGGCTTGGATGGCTACACCTTC. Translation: CAWNGGGLDGYTF.

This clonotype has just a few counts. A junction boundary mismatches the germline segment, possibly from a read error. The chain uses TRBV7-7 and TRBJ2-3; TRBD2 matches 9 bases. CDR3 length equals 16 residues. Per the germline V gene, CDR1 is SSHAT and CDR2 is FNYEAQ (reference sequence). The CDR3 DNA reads TGTGCTAGCAGCCCGCGGGGGGGAGCGCTATCAGATACGCAGTATTTT. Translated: CASSPRGGALSDTQYF.

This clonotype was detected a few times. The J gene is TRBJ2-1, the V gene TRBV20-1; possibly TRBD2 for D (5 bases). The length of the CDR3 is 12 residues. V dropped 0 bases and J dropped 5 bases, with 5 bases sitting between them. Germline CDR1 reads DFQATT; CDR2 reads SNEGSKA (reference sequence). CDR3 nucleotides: TGCAGTGCTAGAGACGGGAACAATGAGCAGTTCTTC. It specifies CSARDGNNEQFF.

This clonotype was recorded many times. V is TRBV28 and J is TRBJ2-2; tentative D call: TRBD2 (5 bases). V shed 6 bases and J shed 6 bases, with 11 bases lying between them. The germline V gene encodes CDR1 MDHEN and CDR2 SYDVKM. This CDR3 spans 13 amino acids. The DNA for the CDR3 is TGTGCCAGCAGGGGAGAGATTCCCGGGGAGCTGTTTTTT. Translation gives CASRGEIPGELFF.

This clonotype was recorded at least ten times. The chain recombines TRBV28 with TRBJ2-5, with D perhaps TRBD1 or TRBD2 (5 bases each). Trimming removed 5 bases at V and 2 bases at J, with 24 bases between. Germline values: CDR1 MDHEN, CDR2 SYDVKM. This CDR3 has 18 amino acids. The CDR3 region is CASSTLSSTADTQETQYF. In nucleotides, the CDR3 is TGTGCCAGCAGTACCTTATCATCTACAGCGGACACTCAAGAGACCCAGTACTTC.

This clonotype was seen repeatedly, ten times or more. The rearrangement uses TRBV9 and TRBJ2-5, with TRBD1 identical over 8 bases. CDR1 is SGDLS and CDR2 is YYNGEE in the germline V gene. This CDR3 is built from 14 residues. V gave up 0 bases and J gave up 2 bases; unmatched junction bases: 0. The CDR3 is CASSVGQGQETQYF. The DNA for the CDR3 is TGTGCCAGCAGCGTAGGACAGGGGCAAGAGACCCAGTACTTC.

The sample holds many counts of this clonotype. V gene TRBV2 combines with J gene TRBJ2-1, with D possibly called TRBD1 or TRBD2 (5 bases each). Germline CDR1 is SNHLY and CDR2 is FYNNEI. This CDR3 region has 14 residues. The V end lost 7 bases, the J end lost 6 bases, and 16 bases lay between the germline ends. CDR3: CASTGSEGSNEQFF. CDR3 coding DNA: TGTGCCAGCACTGGGTCTGAGGGGTCCAATGAGCAGTTCTTC. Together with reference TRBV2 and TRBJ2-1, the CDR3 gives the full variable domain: EPEVTQTPSHQVTQMGQEVILRCVPISNHLYFYWYRQILGQKVEFLVSFYNNEISEKSEIFDDQFSVERPDGSNFTLKIRSTKLEDSAMYFCASTGSEGSNEQFFGPGTRLTVL.

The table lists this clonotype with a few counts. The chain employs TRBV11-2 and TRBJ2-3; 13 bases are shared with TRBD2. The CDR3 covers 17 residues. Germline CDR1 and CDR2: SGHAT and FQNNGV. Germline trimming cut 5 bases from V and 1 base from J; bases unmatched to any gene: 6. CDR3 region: CASSQGLAGVGTDTQYF. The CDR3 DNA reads TGTGCCAGCAGCCAAGGACTAGCGGGAGTGGGCACAGATACGCAGTATTTT.

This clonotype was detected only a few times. The CDR3 is CSVEGTGVGGYTF. CDR3 in DNA: TGCAGCGTTGAGGGGACAGGGGTAGGTGGCTACACCTTC. The V gene is TRBV29-1, the J gene TRBJ1-2, with TRBD1 identical over 10 bases. CDR1 is SQVTM, CDR2 ANQGSEA, per germline. With V trimmed by 3 bases and J by 7 bases, 5 bases remained unmatched. The CDR3 has 13 residues.

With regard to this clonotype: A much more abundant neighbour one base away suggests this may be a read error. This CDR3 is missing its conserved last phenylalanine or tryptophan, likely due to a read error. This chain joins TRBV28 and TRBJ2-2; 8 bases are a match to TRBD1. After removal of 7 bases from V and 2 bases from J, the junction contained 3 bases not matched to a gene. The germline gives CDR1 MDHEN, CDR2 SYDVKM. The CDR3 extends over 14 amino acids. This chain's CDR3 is CASNGQGNTGELFL. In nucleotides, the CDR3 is TGTGCCAGCAACGGACAGGGTAACACCGGGGAGCTGTTTTTG.

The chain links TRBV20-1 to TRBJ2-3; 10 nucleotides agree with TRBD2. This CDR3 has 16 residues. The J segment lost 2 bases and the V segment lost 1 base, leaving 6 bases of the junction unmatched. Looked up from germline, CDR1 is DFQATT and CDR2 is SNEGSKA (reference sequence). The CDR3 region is CSARAGLAESTDTQYF. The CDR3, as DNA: TGCAGTGCTAGAGCCGGACTAGCGGAATCCACAGATACGCAGTATTTT.

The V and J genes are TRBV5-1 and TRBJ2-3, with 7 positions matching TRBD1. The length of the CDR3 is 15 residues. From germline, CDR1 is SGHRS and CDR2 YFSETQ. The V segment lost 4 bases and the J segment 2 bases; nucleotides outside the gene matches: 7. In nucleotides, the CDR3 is TGCGCCAGCAGCATCCGGGACAGCAACACAGATACGCAGTATTTT. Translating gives CASSIRDSNTDTQYF.

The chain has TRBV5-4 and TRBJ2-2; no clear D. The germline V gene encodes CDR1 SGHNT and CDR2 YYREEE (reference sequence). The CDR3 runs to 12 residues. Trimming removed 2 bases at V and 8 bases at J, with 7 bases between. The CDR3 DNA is TGTGCCAGCAGCTTAAACGAGGGGGAGCTGTTTTTT. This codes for CASSLNEGELFF.

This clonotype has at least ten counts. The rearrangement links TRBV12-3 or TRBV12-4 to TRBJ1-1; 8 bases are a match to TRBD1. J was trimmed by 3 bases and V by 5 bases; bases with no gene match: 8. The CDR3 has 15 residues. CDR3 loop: CASSPDRGWDTEAFF. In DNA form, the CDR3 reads TGTGCCAGCAGTCCAGACAGGGGTTGGGACACTGAAGCTTTCTTT.

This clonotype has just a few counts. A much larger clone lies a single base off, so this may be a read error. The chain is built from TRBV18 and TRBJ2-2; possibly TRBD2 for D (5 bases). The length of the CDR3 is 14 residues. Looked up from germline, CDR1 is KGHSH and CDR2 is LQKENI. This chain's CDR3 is CASSPLQNTGKLFF. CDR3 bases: TGTGCCAGCTCACCACTACAGAACACCGGGAAGCTGTTTTTT.